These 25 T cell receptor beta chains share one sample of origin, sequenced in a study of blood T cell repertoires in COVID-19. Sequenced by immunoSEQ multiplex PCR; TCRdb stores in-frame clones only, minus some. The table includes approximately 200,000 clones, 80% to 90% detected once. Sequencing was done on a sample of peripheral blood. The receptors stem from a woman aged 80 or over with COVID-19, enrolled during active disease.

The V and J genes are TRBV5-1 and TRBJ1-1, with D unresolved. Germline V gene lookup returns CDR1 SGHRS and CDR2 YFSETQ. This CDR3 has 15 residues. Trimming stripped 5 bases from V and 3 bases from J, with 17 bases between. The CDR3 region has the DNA TGCGCCAGCAGGCCCCTTTCGGTGGTAGACACTGAAGCTTTCTTT. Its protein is CASRPLSVVDTEAFF. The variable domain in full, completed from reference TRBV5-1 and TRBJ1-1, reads KAGVTQTPRYLIKTRGQQVTLSCSPISGHRSVSWYQQTPGQGLQFLFEYFSETQRNKGNFPGRFSGRQFSNSRSEMNVSTLELGDSALYLCASRPLSVVDTEAFFGQGTRLTVV.

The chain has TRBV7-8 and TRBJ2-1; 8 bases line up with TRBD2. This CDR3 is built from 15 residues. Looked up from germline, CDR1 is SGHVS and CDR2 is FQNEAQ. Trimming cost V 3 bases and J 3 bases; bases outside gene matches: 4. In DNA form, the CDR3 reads TGTGCCAGCAGCTTGGGTCGGGGGGGCTACAATGAGCAGTTCTTC. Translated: CASSLGRGGYNEQFF.

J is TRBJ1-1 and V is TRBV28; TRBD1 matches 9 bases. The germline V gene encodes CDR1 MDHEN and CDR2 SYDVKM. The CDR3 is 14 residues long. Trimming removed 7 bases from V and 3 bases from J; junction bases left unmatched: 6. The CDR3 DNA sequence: TGTGCCAGCACCACACAGGGGGCGCACACTGAAGCTTTCTTT. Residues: CASTTQGAHTEAFF.

The CDR3 loop reads CASSSDRDSNEKLFF. The DNA of the CDR3 is TGTGCCAGCAGCTCCGACAGGGACTCTAATGAAAAACTGTTTTTT. The rearrangement uses TRBV7-9 and TRBJ1-4, with 7 bases lining up with TRBD1. CDR3 length equals 15 residues. CDR1 and CDR2 (germline): SEHNR, FQNEAQ (reference sequence). J was trimmed by 3 bases and V by 4 bases; bases with no gene match: 5.

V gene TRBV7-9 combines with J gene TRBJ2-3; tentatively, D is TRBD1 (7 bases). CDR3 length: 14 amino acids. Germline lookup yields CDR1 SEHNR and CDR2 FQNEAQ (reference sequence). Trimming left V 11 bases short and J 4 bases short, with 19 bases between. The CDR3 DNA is TGTGCCTTCCAGGGGGGTAAGGGCGCAGATACGCAGTATTTT. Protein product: CAFQGGKGADTQYF.

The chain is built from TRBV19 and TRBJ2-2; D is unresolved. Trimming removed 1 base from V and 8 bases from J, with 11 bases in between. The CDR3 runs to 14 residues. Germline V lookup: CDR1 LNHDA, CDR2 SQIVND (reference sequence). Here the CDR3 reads CASSIASIGGELFF. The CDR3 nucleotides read TGTGCCAGTAGTATAGCTAGTATTGGAGGGGAGCTGTTTTTT.

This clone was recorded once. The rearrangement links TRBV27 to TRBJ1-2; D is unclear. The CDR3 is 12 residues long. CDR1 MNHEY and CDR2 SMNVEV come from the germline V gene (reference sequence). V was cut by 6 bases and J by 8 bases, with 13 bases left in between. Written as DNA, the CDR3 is TGTGCCAGCAGGAGGGAGGTAGGGGGCTACACCTTC. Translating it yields CASRREVGGYTF.

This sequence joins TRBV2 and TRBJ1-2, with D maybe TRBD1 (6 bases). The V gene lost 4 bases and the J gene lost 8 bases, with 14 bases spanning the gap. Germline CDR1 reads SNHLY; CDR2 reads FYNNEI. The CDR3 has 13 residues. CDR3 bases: TGTGCCAGCAGTGTGGACAGACCTAGGGGCTACACCTTC. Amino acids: CASSVDRPRGYTF.

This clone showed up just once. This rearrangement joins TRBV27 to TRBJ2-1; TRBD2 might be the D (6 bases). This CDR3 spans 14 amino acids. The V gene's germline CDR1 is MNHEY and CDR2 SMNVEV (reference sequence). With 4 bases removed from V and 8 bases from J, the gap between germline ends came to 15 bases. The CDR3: CASSSLRLVDEQFF. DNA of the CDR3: TGTGCCAGCAGTTCACTTCGACTAGTGGATGAGCAGTTCTTC.

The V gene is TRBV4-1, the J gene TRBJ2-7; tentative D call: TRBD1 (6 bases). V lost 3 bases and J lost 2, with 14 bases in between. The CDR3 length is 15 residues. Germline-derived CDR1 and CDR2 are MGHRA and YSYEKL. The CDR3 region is CASSQTGQSTYEQYF. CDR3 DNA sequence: TGCGCCAGCAGCCAGACCGGACAGAGTACCTACGAGCAGTACTTC.

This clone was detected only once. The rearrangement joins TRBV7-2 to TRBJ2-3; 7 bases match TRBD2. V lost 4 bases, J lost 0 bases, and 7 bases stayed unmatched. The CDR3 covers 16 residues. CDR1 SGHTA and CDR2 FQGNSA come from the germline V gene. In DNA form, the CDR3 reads TGTGCCAGCAGCTCGCGGGAGTACGGTAGCACAGATACGCAGTATTTT. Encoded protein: CASSSREYGSTDTQYF. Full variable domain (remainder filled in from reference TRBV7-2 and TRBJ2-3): GAGVSQSPSNKVTEKGKDVELRCDPISGHTALYWYRQSLGQGLEFLIYFQGNSAPDKSGLPSDRFSAERTGGSVSTLTIQRTQQEDSAVYLCASSSREYGSTDTQYFGPGTRLTVL.

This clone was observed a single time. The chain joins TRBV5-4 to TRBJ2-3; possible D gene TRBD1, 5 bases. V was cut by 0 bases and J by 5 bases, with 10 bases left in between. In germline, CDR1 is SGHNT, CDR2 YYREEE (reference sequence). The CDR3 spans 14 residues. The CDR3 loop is CASSLEGIEDTQYF. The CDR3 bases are TGTGCCAGCAGCTTGGAGGGGATAGAAGATACGCAGTATTTT.

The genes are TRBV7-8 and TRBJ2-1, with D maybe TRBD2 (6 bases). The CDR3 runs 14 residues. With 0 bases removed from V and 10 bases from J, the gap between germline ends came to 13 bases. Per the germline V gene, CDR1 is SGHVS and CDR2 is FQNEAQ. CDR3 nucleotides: TGTGCCAGCAGCTTAGCGGCTAGCGTTGGGGAGCAGTTCTTC. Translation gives CASSLAASVGEQFF.

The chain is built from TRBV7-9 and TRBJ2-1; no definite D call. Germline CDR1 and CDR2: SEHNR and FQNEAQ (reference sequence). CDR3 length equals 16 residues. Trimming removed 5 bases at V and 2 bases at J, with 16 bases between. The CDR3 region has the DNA TGTGCCAGCAGCCTCTCTAGTTTACGCGCCTACAATGAGCAGTTCTTC. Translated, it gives CASSLSSLRAYNEQFF.

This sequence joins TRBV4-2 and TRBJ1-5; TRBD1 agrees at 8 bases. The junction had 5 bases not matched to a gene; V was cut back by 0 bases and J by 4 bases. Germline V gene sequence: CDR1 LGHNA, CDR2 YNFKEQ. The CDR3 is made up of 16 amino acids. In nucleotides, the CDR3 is TGTGCCAGCAGCCAAGAAACAGGGGGTGGGAATCAGCCCCAGCATTTT. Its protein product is CASSQETGGGNQPQHF.

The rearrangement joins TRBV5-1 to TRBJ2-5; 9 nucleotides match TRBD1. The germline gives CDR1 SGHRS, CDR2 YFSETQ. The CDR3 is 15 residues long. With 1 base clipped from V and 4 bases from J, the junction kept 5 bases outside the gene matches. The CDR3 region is CASSLNPGQGETQYF. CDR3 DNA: TGCGCCAGCAGCTTGAATCCGGGACAGGGAGAGACCCAGTACTTC.

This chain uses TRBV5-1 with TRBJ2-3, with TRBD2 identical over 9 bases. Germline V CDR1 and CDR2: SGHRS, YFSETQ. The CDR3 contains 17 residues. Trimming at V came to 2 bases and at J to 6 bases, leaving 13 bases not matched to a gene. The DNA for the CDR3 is TGCGCCAGCAGCTTAGGAGGAGGCGGGGGGGCCGGTGATACGCAGTATTTT. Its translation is CASSLGGGGGAGDTQYF.

The CDR3 nucleotides read TGTGCCAGCAGCCTCCAGGGTGCTGGAAACACCATATATTTT. Protein: CASSLQGAGNTIYF. The chain links TRBV7-9 to TRBJ1-3; perhaps TRBD1 as D (5 bases). Deletions cut 5 bases from V and 2 bases from J, with 10 bases between. The CDR3 consists of 14 residues. The germline V gene has CDR1 SEHNR and CDR2 FQNEAQ (reference sequence).

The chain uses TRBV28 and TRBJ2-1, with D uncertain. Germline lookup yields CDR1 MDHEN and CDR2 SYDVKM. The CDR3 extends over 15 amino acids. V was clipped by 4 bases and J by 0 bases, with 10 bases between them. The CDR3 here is CASSSGKSSYNEQFF. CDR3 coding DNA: TGTGCCAGCAGTTCCGGTAAAAGCTCCTACAATGAGCAGTTCTTC.

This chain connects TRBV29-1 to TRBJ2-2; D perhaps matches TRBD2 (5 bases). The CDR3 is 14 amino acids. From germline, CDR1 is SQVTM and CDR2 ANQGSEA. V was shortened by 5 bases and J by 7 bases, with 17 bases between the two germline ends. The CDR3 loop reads CSVQNLEGVGELFF. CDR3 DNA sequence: TGCAGCGTTCAAAATCTTGAGGGAGTCGGGGAGCTGTTTTTT.

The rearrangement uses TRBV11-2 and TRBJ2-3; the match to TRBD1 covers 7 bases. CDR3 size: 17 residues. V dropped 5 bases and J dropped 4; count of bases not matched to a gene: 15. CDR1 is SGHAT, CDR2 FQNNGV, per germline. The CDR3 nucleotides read TGTGCCAGCAGCGATAGCCCAGGGGGTGGGGGTGCAGATACGCAGTATTTT. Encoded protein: CASSDSPGGGGADTQYF.

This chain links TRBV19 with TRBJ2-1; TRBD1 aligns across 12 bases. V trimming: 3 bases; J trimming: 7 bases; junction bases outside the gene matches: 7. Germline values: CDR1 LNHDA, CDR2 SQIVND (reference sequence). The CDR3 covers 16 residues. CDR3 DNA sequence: TGTGCCAGTAGTATTTCGGGGACAGGGGGCTGGAATGAGCAGTTCTTC. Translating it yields CASSISGTGGWNEQFF.

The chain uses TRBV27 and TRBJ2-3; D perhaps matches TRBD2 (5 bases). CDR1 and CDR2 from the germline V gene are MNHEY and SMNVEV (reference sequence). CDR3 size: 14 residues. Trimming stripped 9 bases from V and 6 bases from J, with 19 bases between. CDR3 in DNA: TGTGCCAGTAAGGCCGGGCTAGCCGCGGATACGCAGTATTTT. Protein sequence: CASKAGLAADTQYF.

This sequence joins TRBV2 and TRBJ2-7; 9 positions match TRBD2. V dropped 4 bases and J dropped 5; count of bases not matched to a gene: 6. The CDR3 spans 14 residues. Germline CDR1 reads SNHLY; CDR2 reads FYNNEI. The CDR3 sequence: CASSVGTSFDEQYF. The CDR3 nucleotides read TGTGCCAGCAGTGTAGGGACTAGCTTTGACGAGCAGTACTTC.

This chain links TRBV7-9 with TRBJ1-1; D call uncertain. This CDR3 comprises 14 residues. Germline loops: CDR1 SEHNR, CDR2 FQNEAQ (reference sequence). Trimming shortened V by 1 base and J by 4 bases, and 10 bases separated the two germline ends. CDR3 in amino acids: CASSLEWRSTEAFF. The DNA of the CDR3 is TGTGCCAGCAGCTTAGAGTGGCGGTCCACTGAAGCTTTCTTT.